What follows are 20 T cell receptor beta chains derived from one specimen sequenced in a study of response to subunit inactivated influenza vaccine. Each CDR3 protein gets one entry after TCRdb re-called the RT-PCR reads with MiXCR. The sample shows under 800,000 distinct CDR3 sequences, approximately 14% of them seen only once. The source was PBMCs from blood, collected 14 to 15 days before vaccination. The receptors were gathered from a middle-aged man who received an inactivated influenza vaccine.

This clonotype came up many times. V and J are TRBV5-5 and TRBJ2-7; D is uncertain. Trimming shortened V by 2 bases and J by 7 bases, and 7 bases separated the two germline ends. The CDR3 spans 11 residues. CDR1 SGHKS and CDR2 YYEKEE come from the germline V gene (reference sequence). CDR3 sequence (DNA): TGTGCCAGCAGCTTTATTAGTGAGCAGTACTTC. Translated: CASSFISEQYF. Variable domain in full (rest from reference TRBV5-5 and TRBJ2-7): DAGVTQSPTHLIKTRGQQVTLRCSPISGHKSVSWYQQVLGQGPQFIFQYYEKEERGRGNFPDRFSARQFPNYSSELNVNALLLGDSALYLCASSFISEQYFGPGTRLTVT.

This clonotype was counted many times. CDR3 region: CASSLSRDQPQHF. CDR3 in DNA: TGTGCCAGCAGTTTATCGAGGGATCAGCCCCAGCATTTT. The chain recombines TRBV12-3 or TRBV12-4 with TRBJ1-5; D unclear. Trimming took off 2 bases at V and 5 bases at J, with 7 bases between the two ends. There are 13 residues in the CDR3.

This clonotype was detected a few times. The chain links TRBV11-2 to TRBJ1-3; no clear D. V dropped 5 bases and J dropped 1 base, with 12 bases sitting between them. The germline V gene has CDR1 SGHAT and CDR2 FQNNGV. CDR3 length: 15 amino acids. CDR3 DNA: TGTGCCAGCAGCGGTGTGGCTTTTTCTGGAAACACCATATATTTT. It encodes CASSGVAFSGNTIYF.

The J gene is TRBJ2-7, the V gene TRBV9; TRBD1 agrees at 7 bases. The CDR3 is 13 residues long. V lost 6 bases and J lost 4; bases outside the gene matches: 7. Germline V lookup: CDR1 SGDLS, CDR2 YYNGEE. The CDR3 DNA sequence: TGTGCCAGCAATAGAGGGACAGAATACGAGCAGTACTTC. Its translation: CASNRGTEYEQYF.

The CDR3 loop is CASSATKGDREYNEQFF. The DNA for the CDR3 is TGTGCCAGCAGTGCAACCAAAGGGGACAGGGAATACAATGAGCAGTTCTTC. The V call is TRBV25-1, the J call TRBJ2-1; 9 bases agree with TRBD1. This CDR3 comprises 17 residues. With V trimmed by 4 bases and J by 4 bases, 11 bases remained unmatched. Germline V gene sequence: CDR1 MGHDK, CDR2 SYGVNS.

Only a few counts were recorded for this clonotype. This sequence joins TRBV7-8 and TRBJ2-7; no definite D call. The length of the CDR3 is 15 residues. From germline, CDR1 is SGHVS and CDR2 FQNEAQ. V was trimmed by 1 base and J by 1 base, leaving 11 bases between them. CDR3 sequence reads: CASSLGSSRSYEQYF. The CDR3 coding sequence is TGTGCCAGCAGCTTAGGTAGTAGCAGGTCCTACGAGCAGTACTTC.

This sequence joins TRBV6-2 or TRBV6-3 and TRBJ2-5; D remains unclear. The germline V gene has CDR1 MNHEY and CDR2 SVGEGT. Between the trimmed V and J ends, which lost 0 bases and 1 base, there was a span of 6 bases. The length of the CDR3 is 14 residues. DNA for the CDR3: TGTGCCAGCAGTTACTCGGCAGTCCAAGAGACCCAGTACTTC. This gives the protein CASSYSAVQETQYF.

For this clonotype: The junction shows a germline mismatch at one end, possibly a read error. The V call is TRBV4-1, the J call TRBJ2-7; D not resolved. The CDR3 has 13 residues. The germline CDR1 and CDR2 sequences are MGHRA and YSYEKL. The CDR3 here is CAMSSGLHNEQYF. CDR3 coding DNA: TGTGCCATGAGCTCCGGGCTCCACAACGAGCAGTACTTC.

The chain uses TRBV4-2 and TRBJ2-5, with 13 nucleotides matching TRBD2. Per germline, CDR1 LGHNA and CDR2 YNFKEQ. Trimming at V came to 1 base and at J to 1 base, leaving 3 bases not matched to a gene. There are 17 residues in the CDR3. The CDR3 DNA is TGTGCCAGCAGCCAAGGACTAGCGGGGGGTCGCCAAGAGACCCAGTACTTC. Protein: CASSQGLAGGRQETQYF.

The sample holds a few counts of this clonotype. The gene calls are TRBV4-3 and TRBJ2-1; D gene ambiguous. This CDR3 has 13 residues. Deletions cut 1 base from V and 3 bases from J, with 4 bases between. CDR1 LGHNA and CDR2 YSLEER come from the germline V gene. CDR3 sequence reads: CASSQGYYNEQFF. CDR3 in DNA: TGCGCCAGCAGCCAAGGGTACTACAATGAGCAGTTCTTC.

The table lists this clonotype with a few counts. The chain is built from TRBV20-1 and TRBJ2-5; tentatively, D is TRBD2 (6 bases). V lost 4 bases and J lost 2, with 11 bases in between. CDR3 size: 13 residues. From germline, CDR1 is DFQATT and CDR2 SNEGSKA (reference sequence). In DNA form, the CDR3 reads TGCAGTGCTATAACGGGGGTTCAAGAGACCCAGTACTTC. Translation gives CSAITGVQETQYF.

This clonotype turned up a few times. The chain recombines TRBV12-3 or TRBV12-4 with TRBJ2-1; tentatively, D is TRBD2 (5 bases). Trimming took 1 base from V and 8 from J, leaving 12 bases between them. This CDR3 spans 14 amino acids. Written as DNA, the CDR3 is TGTGCCAGCAGTTTAGGGACTGGTTTGGATGAGCAGTTCTTC. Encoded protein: CASSLGTGLDEQFF.

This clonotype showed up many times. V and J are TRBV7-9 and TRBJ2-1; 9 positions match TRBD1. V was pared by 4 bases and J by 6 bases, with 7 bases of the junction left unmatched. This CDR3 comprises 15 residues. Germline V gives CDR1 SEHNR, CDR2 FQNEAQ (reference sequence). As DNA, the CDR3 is TGTGCCAGCAGCTCGACAGGGGGAGACTTCAATGAGCAGTTCTTC. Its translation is CASSSTGGDFNEQFF.

CDR3 protein: CASSYGTSLESEQFF. The CDR3, as DNA: TGCGCCAGCAGCTACGGGACTAGCCTAGAAAGTGAGCAGTTCTTC. The chain employs TRBV5-1 and TRBJ2-1; 9 positions match TRBD2. The CDR3 is 15 amino acids. Germline trimming cut 3 bases from V and 9 bases from J; bases unmatched to any gene: 10. CDR1 SGHRS and CDR2 YFSETQ come from the germline V gene. Full variable domain (remainder filled in from reference TRBV5-1 and TRBJ2-1): KAGVTQTPRYLIKTRGQQVTLSCSPISGHRSVSWYQQTPGQGLQFLFEYFSETQRNKGNFPGRFSGRQFSNSRSEMNVSTLELGDSALYLCASSYGTSLESEQFFGPGTRLTVL.

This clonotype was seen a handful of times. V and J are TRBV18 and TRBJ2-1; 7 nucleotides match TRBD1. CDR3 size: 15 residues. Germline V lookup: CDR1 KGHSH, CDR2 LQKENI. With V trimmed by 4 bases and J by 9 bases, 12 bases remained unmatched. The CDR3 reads CASSRLTGTDAEQFF. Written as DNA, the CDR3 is TGTGCCAGCTCACGTCTAACTGGGACAGACGCTGAGCAGTTCTTC. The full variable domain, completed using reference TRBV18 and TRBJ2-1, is NAGVMQNPRHLVRRRGQEARLRCSPMKGHSHVYWYRQLPEEGLKFMVYLQKENIIDESGMPKERFSAEFPKEGPSILRIQQVVRGDSAAYFCASSRLTGTDAEQFFGPGTRLTVL.

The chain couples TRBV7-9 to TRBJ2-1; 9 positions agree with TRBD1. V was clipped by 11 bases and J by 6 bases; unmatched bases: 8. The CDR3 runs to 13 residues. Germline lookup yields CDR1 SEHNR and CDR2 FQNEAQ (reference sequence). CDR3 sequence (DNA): TGTGCCGCGAACAGGGGGCGCGTCAATGAGCAGTTCTTC. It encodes CAANRGRVNEQFF.

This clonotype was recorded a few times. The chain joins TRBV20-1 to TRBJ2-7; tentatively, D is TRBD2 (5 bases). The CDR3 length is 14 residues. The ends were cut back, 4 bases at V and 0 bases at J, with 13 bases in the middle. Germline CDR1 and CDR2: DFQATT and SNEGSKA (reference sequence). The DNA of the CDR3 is TGCAGTGCTAAATCCACGGGGTTCTCCTACGAGCAGTACTTC. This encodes CSAKSTGFSYEQYF.

This chain's CDR3 is CASSLAGTENYEQYF. CDR3 in DNA: TGTGCCAGCAGCTTAGCGGGGACAGAGAACTACGAGCAGTACTTC. V usage is TRBV5-5 and J usage is TRBJ2-7; D tentatively reads TRBD1 or TRBD2 (7 bases each). This CDR3 region has 15 residues. CDR1 and CDR2 from the germline V gene are SGHKS and YYEKEE (reference sequence). With 2 bases removed from V and 3 bases from J, the gap between germline ends came to 15 bases.

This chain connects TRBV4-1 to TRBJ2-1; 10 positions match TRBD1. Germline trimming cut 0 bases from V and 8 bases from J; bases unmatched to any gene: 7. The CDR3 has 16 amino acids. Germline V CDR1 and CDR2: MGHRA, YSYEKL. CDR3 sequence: CASSQDSTGGFDEQFF. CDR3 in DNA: TGCGCCAGCAGCCAAGATTCGACAGGGGGCTTTGATGAGCAGTTCTTC.

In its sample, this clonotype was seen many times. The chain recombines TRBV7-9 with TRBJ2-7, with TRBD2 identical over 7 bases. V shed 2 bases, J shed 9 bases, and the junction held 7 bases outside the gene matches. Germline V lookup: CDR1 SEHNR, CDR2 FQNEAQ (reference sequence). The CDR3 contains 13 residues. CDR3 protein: CASSLFAGVGQYF. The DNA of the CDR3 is TGTGCCAGCAGCTTATTCGCGGGAGTGGGGCAGTACTTC.